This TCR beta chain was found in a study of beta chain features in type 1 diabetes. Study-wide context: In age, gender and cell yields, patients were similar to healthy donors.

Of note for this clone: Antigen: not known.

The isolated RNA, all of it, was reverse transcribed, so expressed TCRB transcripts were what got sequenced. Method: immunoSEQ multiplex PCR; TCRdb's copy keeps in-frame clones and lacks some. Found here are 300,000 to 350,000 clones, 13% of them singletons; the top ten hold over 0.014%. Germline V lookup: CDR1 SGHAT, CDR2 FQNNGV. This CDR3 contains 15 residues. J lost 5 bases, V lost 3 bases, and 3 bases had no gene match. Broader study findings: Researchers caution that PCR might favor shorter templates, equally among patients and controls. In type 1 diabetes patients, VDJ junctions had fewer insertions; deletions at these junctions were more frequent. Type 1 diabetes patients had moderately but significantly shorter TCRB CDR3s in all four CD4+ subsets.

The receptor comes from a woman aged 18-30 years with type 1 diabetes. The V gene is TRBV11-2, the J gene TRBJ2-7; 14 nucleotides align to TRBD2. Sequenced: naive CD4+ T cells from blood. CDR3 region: CASSFGLAGGNEQYF. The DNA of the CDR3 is TGTGCCAGCAGCTTCGGACTAGCGGGAGGTAACGAGCAGTACTTC.